A selection of T cell receptor beta chains follows, all from one sample in a study of T cell responses to AZD1222 COVID-19 vaccine. Clones were read by immunoSEQ multiplex PCR, and TCRdb kept only the in-frame ones, dropping some. Seen here are about 86,000 clones, roughly nine tenths observed once, and the top ten hold around 2.2%. This specimen consisted of peripheral blood, obtained on day 0 of AZD1222 vaccination. The receptor source for this set is an adult in good health. CDR3s leave out the opening cysteine and the closing phenylalanine or tryptophan. Size tells how often a clone was seen (once, few, many) or the class of an expanded clone, and some rows leave it out.

TRBJ2-2,TRBV7-9,-,ASSSETRTGELF
TRBJ2-1,TRBV6-2/TRBV6-3,once,ASSYAGGSYNEQF
TRBJ2-3,TRBV2,few,ASSDWHSTDTQY
TRBJ2-7,TRBV18,-,ASSPNRGREGEQY
TRBJ2-4,TRBV3-1/TRBV3-2,-,ASRNCGQGNIQY
TRBJ2-2,TRBV21-1,-,ASSKDGTPAGELF
TRBJ2-3,TRBV19,-,ASSIGGYSTDTQY
TRBJ1-5,TRBV4-3,-,ASSQDAQQGSNQPQH
TRBJ1-5,TRBV12-3/TRBV12-4,-,ASSWDRNQPQH
TRBJ2-7,TRBV12-3/TRBV12-4,-,ASSLANSYEQY
TRBJ1-2,TRBV30,-,AWSEAGIYGYT
TRBJ2-2,TRBV7-2,-,ASSSRGGTGELF
TRBJ2-2,TRBV27,-,ASSLVSGGRSHGELF
TRBJ1-5,TRBV4-1,-,ASSQESPQGNSNQPQH
TRBJ1-2,TRBV4-3,-,ASSQESAASGGYT
TRBJ1-1,TRBV5-5,-,ASSPRAGLNTEAF
TRBJ2-2,TRBV7-9,once,ASSFTGELF
TRBJ1-2,TRBV7-2,-,ASSPQGYGYGYT
TRBJ1-5,TRBV2,-,ASSDTRWTGNQPQH
TRBJ2-3,TRBV12-3/TRBV12-4,-,ASTLGGGDTQY
TRBJ1-1,TRBV14,once,ASSPGLGSGGTEAF
TRBJ2-3,TRBV11-2,-,ASSFGGDTQY
TRBJ1-3,TRBV12-3/TRBV12-4,-,AARGPSGNTIY
TRBJ2-5,TRBV12-5,few,ASGLSPLEGATQY
TRBJ2-3,TRBV13,-,ASSLVYWDSTDTQY
TRBJ2-3,TRBV9,-,ASSVRLAGPTDTQY
TRBJ1-1,TRBV9,-,ASSVVPGQGTEAF
TRBJ1-1,TRBV12-3/TRBV12-4,-,ASSLYPPEAF
TRBJ1-5,TRBV10-2,-,ASSETANQPQH